Only one count was recorded for the clone carrying this TCR beta chain. This sample is drawn from a study of blood T cell repertoires in COVID-19. The wider study: PBMCs, B-cell-depleted T cells, or T cells provided the cDNA or gDNA that made up the material.

Patients in Seattle were enrolled during active infection, then followed longitudinally. Germline CDR1 MDHEN, CDR2 SYDVKM. This CDR3 region has 16 residues. Trimming removed 5 bases at V and 2 bases at J, with 15 bases between. Profiling relied on immunoSEQ multiplex PCR, and the TCRdb table lists in-frame clones only, not all of them. The table lists a few hundred thousand clones, roughly 90% of them singletons, with approximately 3% in the top ten. Sample: peripheral blood. The J gene is TRBJ2-2, the V gene TRBV28; the D is unclear. The sequence came from a woman aged 30 to 39 with COVID-19, enrolled during active disease. The CDR3 sequence: CASSIDPTANTGELFF. The CDR3 nucleotides read TGTGCCAGCAGTATTGACCCCACAGCCAACACCGGGGAGCTGTTTTTT. The variable domain in full, with the rest retrieved from reference TRBV28 and TRBJ2-2, is DVKVTQSSRYLVKRTGEKVFLECVQDMDHENMFWYRQDPGLGLRLIYFSYDVKMKEKGDIPEGYSVSREKKERFSLILESASTNQTSMYLCASSIDPTANTGELFFGEGSRLTVL.